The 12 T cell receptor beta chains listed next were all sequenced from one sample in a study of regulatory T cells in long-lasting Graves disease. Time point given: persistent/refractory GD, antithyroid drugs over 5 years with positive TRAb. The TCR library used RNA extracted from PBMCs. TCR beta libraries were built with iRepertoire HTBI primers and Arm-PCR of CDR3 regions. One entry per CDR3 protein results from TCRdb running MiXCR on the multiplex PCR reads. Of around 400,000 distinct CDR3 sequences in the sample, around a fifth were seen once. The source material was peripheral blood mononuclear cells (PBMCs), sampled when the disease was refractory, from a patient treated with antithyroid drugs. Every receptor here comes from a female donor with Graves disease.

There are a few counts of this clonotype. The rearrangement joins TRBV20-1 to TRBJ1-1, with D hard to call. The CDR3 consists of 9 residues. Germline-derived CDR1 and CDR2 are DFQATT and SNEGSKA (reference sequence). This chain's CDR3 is CSLWTGAFF. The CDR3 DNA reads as TGCAGCCTATGGACGGGGGCTTTCTTT.

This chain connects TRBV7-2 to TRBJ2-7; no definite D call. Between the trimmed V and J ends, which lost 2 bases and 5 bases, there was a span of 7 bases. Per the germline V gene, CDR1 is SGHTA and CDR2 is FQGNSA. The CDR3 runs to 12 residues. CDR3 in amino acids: CASSLFLNEQYF. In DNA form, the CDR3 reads TGTGCCAGCAGCTTATTTTTAAACGAGCAGTACTTC.

The chain's CDR3 is CSARDFLSTNQGGEQYF. Here the CDR3 DNA reads TGCAGTGCTAGAGACTTTCTTTCGACCAACCAGGGGGGGGAGCAGTACTTC. The chain carries TRBV20-1 and TRBJ2-7; D is possibly TRBD1 or TRBD2 (7 bases each). V lost 0 bases to trimming and J lost 7 bases, with 25 bases between them. The CDR3 spans 17 residues. From germline, CDR1 is DFQATT and CDR2 SNEGSKA (reference sequence).

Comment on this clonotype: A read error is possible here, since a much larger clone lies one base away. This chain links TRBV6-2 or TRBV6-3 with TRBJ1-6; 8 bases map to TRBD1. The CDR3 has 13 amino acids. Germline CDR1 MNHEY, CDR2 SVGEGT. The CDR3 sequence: CASSNGDRTPLRF. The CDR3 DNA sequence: TGTGCCAGCAGTAACGGGGACAGGACACCCCTCCGCTTT.

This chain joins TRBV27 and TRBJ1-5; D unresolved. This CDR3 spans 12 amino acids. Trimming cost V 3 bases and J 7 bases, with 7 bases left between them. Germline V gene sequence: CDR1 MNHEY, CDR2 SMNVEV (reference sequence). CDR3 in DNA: TGTGCCAGCAGTTTCTTGGGGCAGCCCCAGCATTTT. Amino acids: CASSFLGQPQHF.

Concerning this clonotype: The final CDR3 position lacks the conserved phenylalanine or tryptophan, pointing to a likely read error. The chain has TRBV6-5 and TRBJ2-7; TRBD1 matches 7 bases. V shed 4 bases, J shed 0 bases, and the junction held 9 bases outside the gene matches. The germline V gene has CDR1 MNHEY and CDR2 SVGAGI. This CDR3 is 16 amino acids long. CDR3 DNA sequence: TGTGCCAGCAGTTTAAAAGACAGGGCTGTCTCCTACGAGCAGTACTCC. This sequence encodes CASSLKDRAVSYEQYS.

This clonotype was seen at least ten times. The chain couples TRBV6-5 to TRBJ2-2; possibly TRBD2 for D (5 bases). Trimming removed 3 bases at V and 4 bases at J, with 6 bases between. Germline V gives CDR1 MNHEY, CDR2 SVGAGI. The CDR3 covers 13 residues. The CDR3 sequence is CASSYAGTGELFF. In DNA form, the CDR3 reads TGTGCCAGCAGTTATGCGGGCACCGGGGAGCTGTTTTTT.

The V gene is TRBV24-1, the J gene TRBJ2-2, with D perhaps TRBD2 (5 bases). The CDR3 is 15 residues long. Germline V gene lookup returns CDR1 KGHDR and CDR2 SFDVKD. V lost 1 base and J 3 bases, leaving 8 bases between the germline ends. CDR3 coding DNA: TGTGCCACCAGTGATTTCTGGGGAGACACCGGGGAGCTGTTTTTT. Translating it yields CATSDFWGDTGELFF.

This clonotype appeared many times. The CDR3 loop reads CASSFHMNTEAFF. CDR3 in DNA: TGTGCCAGCAGCTTTCATATGAACACTGAAGCTTTCTTT. The chain combines TRBV7-2 with TRBJ1-1; D is uncertain. Germline-derived CDR1 and CDR2 are SGHTA and FQGNSA. The CDR3 contains 13 residues. V was trimmed by 3 bases and J by 0 bases, leaving 5 bases between them.

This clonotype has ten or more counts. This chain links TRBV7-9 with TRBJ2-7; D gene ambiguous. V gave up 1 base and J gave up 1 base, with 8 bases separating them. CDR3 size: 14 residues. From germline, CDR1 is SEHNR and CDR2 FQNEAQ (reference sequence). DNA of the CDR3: TGTGCCAGCAGCTTAGTCGACACGTCCTACGAGCAGTACTTC. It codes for CASSLVDTSYEQYF.

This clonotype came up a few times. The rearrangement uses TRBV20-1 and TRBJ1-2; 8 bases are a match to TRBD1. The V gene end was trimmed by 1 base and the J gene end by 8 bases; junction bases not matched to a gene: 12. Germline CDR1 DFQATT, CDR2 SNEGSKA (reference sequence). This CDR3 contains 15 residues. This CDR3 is CSARGGGQGNQGYTF. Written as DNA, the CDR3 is TGCAGTGCTAGAGGGGGCGGACAGGGTAATCAAGGCTACACCTTC.

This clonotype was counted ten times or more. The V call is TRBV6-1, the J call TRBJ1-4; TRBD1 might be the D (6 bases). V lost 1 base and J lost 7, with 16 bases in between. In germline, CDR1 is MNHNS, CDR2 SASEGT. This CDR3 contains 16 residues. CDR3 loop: CASSEDLGGGSEKLFF. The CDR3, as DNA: TGTGCCAGCAGTGAAGACTTAGGGGGTGGTAGTGAAAAACTGTTTTTT.